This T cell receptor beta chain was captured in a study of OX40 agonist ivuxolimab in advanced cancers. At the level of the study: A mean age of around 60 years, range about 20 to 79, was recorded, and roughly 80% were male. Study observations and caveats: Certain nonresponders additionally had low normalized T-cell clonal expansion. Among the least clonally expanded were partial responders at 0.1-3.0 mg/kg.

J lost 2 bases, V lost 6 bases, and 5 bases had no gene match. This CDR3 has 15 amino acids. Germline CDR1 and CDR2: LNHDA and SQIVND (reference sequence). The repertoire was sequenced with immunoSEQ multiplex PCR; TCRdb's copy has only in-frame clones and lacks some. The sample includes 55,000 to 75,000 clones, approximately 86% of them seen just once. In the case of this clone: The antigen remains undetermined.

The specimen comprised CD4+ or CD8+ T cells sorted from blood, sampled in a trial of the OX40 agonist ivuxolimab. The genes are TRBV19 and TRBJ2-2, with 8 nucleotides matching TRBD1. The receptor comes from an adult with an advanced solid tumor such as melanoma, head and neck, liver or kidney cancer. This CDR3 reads CASRLDRANTGELFF. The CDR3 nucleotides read TGTGCCAGTAGGTTGGACAGGGCTAACACCGGGGAGCTGTTTTTT.